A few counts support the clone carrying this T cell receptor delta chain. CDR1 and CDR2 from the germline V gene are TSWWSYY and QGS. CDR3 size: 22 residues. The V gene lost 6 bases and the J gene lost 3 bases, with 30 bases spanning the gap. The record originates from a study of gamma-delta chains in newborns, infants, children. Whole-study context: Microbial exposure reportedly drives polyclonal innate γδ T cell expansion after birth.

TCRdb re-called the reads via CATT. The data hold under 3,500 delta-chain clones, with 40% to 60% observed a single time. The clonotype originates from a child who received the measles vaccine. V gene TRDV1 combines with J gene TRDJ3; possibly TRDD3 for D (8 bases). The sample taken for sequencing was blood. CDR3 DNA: TGTGCTCTTGGTCACCTTCCTCTCTGGTGGGGGATTGCATGCTGGGACACCCGACAGATGTTTTTC. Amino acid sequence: CALGHLPLWWGIACWDTRQMFF.